This passage covers 32 T cell receptor beta chains from one sample sequenced in a study of T cell clonotyping in hematopoietic cell transplantation (dated by TCRdb to the early 2020s). Library preparation used the immunoSEQ multiplex PCR assay. Entries here come from immuneACCESS through TCRdb and include only in-frame sequences with V and J called. Some clones fail to appear in such tables; in the studies checked, an unresolved V gene covers under half of the shortfall, and the cause of the remainder is unknown. Present in this sample are roughly 16,000 clones, 80% to 90% of which were seen just once. The top ten clonotypes cover 3.5% to 4.5% of the sample. Sequenced sample: peripheral blood mononuclear cells. These receptors all stem from a woman aged 40 to 55 in good health. Some clones in this sample may be carry-over from other donors' samples.

The chain combines TRBV19 with TRBJ1-1; 12 nucleotides line up with TRBD1. The CDR3 has 16 residues. V shed 4 bases and J 2 bases; nucleotides not matched to a gene: 5. The germline V gene encodes CDR1 LNHDA and CDR2 SQIVND (reference sequence). Here the CDR3 reads CASSKGTGGYNTEAFF. As DNA, the CDR3 is TGTGCCAGTAGTAAAGGGACAGGGGGCTATAACACTGAAGCTTTCTTT.

J is TRBJ2-5 and V is TRBV9; TRBD2 matches at 12 bases. CDR3 length: 17 amino acids. The trim removed 3 bases at V and 3 bases at J, leaving 9 bases unmatched. Germline V gene sequence: CDR1 SGDLS, CDR2 YYNGEE. The CDR3 spells CASSDSTRLAGEETQYF. CDR3 DNA sequence: TGTGCCAGCAGCGACAGTACAAGACTAGCGGGAGAAGAGACCCAGTACTTC.

This clone was picked up a small number of times. V and J are TRBV30 and TRBJ1-3, with D hard to call. V lost 8 bases and J lost 4, with 33 bases in between. The CDR3 is 19 residues long. Germline lookup yields CDR1 GTSNPN and CDR2 SVGIG (reference sequence). This CDR3 is CAMEALGGLNPIQGNTIYF. CDR3 DNA: TGTGCCATGGAGGCCCTGGGAGGATTAAACCCGATTCAAGGAAACACCATATATTTT.

The chain links TRBV4-2 to TRBJ2-5; a weak D match, TRBD1 (6 bases). The CDR3 runs to 12 residues. V was clipped by 6 bases and J by 5 bases, with 10 bases between them. Germline V gene lookup returns CDR1 LGHNA and CDR2 YNFKEQ. CDR3 sequence reads: CASSRTGETQYF. CDR3 DNA: TGTGCCAGCAGTCGAACAGGGGAGACCCAGTACTTC.

V is TRBV19 and J is TRBJ2-3, with TRBD2 identical over 10 bases. The CDR3 runs 15 residues. With V trimmed by 4 bases and J by 1 base, 2 bases remained unmatched. Per the germline V gene, CDR1 is LNHDA and CDR2 is SQIVND (reference sequence). The CDR3: CASSTLAGGTDTQYF. The CDR3 region has the DNA TGTGCCAGTAGTACCCTAGCGGGGGGCACAGATACGCAGTATTTT.

The gene calls are TRBV27 and TRBJ1-1; no firm D call. CDR1 is MNHEY, CDR2 SMNVEV, per germline (reference sequence). V lost 4 bases and J lost 1, with 7 bases in between. The CDR3 loop spans 13 amino acids. CDR3 loop: CASSSPRNTEAFF. The CDR3, as DNA: TGTGCCAGCAGTTCACCCAGGAACACTGAAGCTTTCTTT.

This chain joins TRBV30 and TRBJ2-3; perhaps D is TRBD1 or TRBD2 (5 bases each). V lost 0 bases and J lost 5, with 12 bases in between. This CDR3 is built from 14 residues. Germline CDR1 GTSNPN, CDR2 SVGIG (reference sequence). CDR3 DNA sequence: TGTGCCTGGAGTGTAACGGGACGCGGAGATACGCAGTATTTT. Translating it yields CAWSVTGRGDTQYF.

The gene calls are TRBV28 and TRBJ2-1; D is perhaps TRBD1 (5 bases). CDR3 size: 15 residues. V was clipped by 5 bases and J by 5 bases, with 16 bases between them. Germline CDR1 and CDR2: MDHEN and SYDVKM. The CDR3 DNA follows: TGTGCCAGCAGTGGGGCTAGTTTAGCCGACAATGAGCAGTTCTTC. Protein product: CASSGASLADNEQFF.

The rearrangement joins TRBV10-2 to TRBJ1-1; 8 bases are shared with TRBD1. The junction had 4 bases not matched to a gene; V was cut back by 3 bases and J by 1 base. This CDR3 has 15 amino acids. Germline assignment: CDR1 WSHSY and CDR2 SAAADI. CDR3 nucleotides: TGCGCCAGCAGTGATCCTGGACAGGGGAACACTGAAGCTTTCTTT. Translated, it gives CASSDPGQGNTEAFF.

This chain connects TRBV6-5 to TRBJ2-7; D is unresolved. Trimming took off 6 bases at V and 0 bases at J, with 15 bases between the two ends. The CDR3 has 15 amino acids. The germline V gene has CDR1 MNHEY and CDR2 SVGAGI. The CDR3 coding sequence is TGTGCCAGCAGCGCCCATGGCAGGAGCTCCTACGAGCAGTACTTC. This gives the protein CASSAHGRSSYEQYF.

This clone was detected only once. V and J are TRBV6-5 and TRBJ2-7; no reliable D call. Trimming stripped 2 bases from V and 7 bases from J, with 15 bases between. Germline V gene data show CDR1 as MNHEY and CDR2 as SVGAGI. The CDR3 consists of 14 residues. The CDR3 loop reads CASSYGPGFREQYF. The CDR3 DNA reads as TGTGCCAGCAGTTACGGGCCCGGCTTCCGGGAGCAGTACTTC.

The V and J genes are TRBV4-2 and TRBJ1-2; tentatively, D is TRBD1 (6 bases). Germline CDR1 LGHNA, CDR2 YNFKEQ. The V and J ends lost 4 bases and 8 bases respectively, with 20 bases between them. The CDR3 is made up of 15 amino acids. CDR3 residues: CASSPGRTGRYGYTF. DNA for the CDR3: TGTGCCAGCAGCCCGGGGCGTACAGGGAGGTACGGCTACACCTTC.

In this sample, this clone turned up once. The chain carries TRBV5-6 and TRBJ1-3, with no clear D. V was clipped by 3 bases and J by 2 bases, with 6 bases between them. The CDR3 extends over 13 amino acids. Per germline, CDR1 SGHDT and CDR2 YYEEEE. The CDR3 region is CASSSQPGNTIYF. The CDR3 DNA sequence: TGTGCCAGCAGCTCGCAGCCTGGAAACACCATATATTTT.

Of note for this clone: The identical CDR3 is also encoded by other nucleotide sequences in the sample. The chain recombines TRBV6-5 with TRBJ2-7, with TRBD1 identical over 10 bases. V lost 5 bases, J lost 4 bases, and 2 bases stayed unmatched. CDR1 is MNHEY and CDR2 is SVGAGI in the germline V gene. This CDR3 has 13 residues. CDR3 region: CASSRDRGYEQYF. The CDR3 DNA sequence: TGTGCCAGCAGTCGGGACAGGGGATACGAGCAGTACTTC.

The chain carries TRBV5-6 and TRBJ1-5; tentatively, D is TRBD1 (6 bases). Trimming removed 3 bases at V and 7 bases at J, with 11 bases between. The CDR3 contains 13 residues. The germline V gene encodes CDR1 SGHDT and CDR2 YYEEEE. CDR3 residues: CASSSTGNQPQHF. In DNA, the CDR3 is TGTGCCAGCAGCTCTACAGGGAACCAGCCCCAGCATTTT.

The chain couples TRBV4-2 to TRBJ1-4, with 8 bases lining up with TRBD1. V dropped 1 base and J dropped 6; count of bases not matched to a gene: 10. The CDR3 runs to 17 residues. CDR1 LGHNA and CDR2 YNFKEQ come from the germline V gene. The CDR3 region has the DNA TGTGCCAGCAGCCAAGTCCTCGCGGACAGGGTGGATGAAAAACTGTTTTTT. It yields the protein CASSQVLADRVDEKLFF.

This chain uses TRBV28 with TRBJ2-7; 8 nucleotides match TRBD1. Germline CDR1 is MDHEN and CDR2 is SYDVKM. Trimming at V came to 8 bases and at J to 6 bases, leaving 6 bases not matched to a gene. CDR3 length equals 12 residues. Here the CDR3 DNA reads TGTGCCAGCTCGCAGCAGGGGGCCGAGCAGTACTTC. This gives the protein CASSQQGAEQYF.

CDR3 residues: CASSLPPGISNQPQHF. CDR3 nucleotide sequence: TGTGCCAGCAGTCTCCCGCCGGGGATTAGCAATCAGCCCCAGCATTTT. This chain joins TRBV28 and TRBJ1-5; D not certain. V was pared by 5 bases and J by 0 bases, with 14 bases between. The CDR3 is 16 amino acids. Germline V gene lookup returns CDR1 MDHEN and CDR2 SYDVKM.

The chain uses TRBV6-5 and TRBJ2-7; the D gene is possibly TRBD2 (5 bases). The germline V and J ends were trimmed by 6 bases and 6 bases, with 15 bases remaining between them. Per germline, CDR1 MNHEY and CDR2 SVGAGI. The CDR3 sequence is 13 residues long. CDR3 sequence (DNA): TGTGCCAGCAGCCCTGTGGAGGCGGGCGAGCAGTACTTC. This codes for CASSPVEAGEQYF.

V gene TRBV25-1 combines with J gene TRBJ2-1; 8 bases fit TRBD2. The J segment lost 8 bases and the V segment lost 6 bases, leaving 6 bases of the junction unmatched. Germline loops: CDR1 MGHDK, CDR2 SYGVNS. CDR3 length: 13 amino acids. Here the CDR3 reads CASRTPGGDEQFF. The CDR3 nucleotides are TGTGCCAGCAGGACCCCGGGAGGGGATGAGCAGTTCTTC.

V gene TRBV2 combines with J gene TRBJ2-7, with D possibly TRBD1 on 5 matching bases. Trimming cost V 5 bases and J 2 bases, with 16 bases left between them. The germline V gene encodes CDR1 SNHLY and CDR2 FYNNEI. This CDR3 region has 15 residues. The CDR3 here is CASSWEGAPTYEQYF. The CDR3 coding sequence is TGTGCCAGCAGTTGGGAAGGGGCTCCCACCTACGAGCAGTACTTC.

The genes are TRBV5-1 and TRBJ1-4, with D unresolved. The CDR3 contains 13 residues. V gave up 6 bases and J gave up 4 bases, with 10 bases separating them. Germline CDR1 and CDR2: SGHRS and YFSETQ. The CDR3 here is CASKATINEKLFF. The CDR3 DNA follows: TGCGCCAGCAAAGCGACTATTAATGAAAAACTGTTTTTT.

The chain links TRBV6-5 to TRBJ2-7, with 9 positions matching TRBD2. Germline V gene data show CDR1 as MNHEY and CDR2 as SVGAGI. The CDR3 consists of 14 residues. The trim removed 6 bases at V and 4 bases at J, leaving 7 bases unmatched. The CDR3 region is CASRENSGRYEQYF. The DNA for the CDR3 is TGTGCCAGCAGGGAAAATAGCGGGAGATACGAGCAGTACTTC.

The chain joins TRBV28 to TRBJ2-7, with 7 bases lining up with TRBD2. V lost 6 bases and J lost 2; bases outside the gene matches: 13. Looked up from germline, CDR1 is MDHEN and CDR2 is SYDVKM. The CDR3 is 16 residues long. For the CDR3, the DNA is TGTGCCAGCAGCCCAAGGGGAGGGAGTACTGCCTACGAGCAGTACTTC. This sequence encodes CASSPRGGSTAYEQYF.

The chain recombines TRBV29-1 with TRBJ2-7, with TRBD1 as a possible D gene (6 bases). This CDR3 is built from 13 residues. Germline V gene data show CDR1 as SQVTM and CDR2 as ANQGSEA. V was clipped by 4 bases and J by 0 bases, with 10 bases between them. DNA for the CDR3: TGCAGCGTTGGGGGGCGGCTCTCCTACGAGCAGTACTTC. Residues: CSVGGRLSYEQYF.

The gene calls are TRBV2 and TRBJ1-2; D is possibly TRBD1 (6 bases). CDR1 is SNHLY and CDR2 is FYNNEI in the germline V gene. Trimming pared 6 bases from V and 1 base from J, leaving 15 bases between. This CDR3 spans 15 amino acids. The DNA for the CDR3 is TGTGCCAGCAGCGACGGGACATCTAATAACTATGGCTACACCTTC. Its protein product is CASSDGTSNNYGYTF.

This clone was picked up one time. This sequence joins TRBV29-1 and TRBJ1-2; D gene ambiguous. Germline values: CDR1 SQVTM, CDR2 ANQGSEA. Trimming took off 0 bases at V and 0 bases at J, with 11 bases between the two ends. The CDR3 extends over 15 amino acids. The CDR3 reads CSVEDLALANYGYTF. CDR3 nucleotides: TGCAGCGTTGAAGATCTCGCCTTAGCTAACTATGGCTACACCTTC.

The V gene is TRBV9, the J gene TRBJ1-2; D unclear. The CDR3 is made up of 11 amino acids. CDR1 and CDR2 (germline): SGDLS, YYNGEE. Trimming removed 3 bases at V and 3 bases at J, with 3 bases between. The CDR3 nucleotides are TGTGCCAGCAGCGATGACTATGGCTACACCTTC. It codes for CASSDDYGYTF.

The chain employs TRBV7-2 and TRBJ2-1; 8 bases align to TRBD2. The CDR3 consists of 14 residues. Germline V lookup: CDR1 SGHTA, CDR2 FQGNSA. J lost 8 bases, V lost 5 bases, and 8 bases had no gene match. This chain's CDR3 is CASSRGTRGDEQFF. CDR3 DNA sequence: TGTGCCAGCAGCCGCGGGACTAGAGGTGATGAGCAGTTCTTC. The complete variable domain, with remaining parts taken from reference TRBV7-2 and TRBJ2-1, reads GAGVSQSPSNKVTEKGKDVELRCDPISGHTALYWYRQSLGQGLEFLIYFQGNSAPDKSGLPSDRFSAERTGGSVSTLTIQRTQQEDSAVYLCASSRGTRGDEQFFGPGTRLTVL.

The chain recombines TRBV28 with TRBJ1-2, with 8 bases aligning to TRBD1. CDR3 length equals 14 residues. In germline, CDR1 is MDHEN, CDR2 SYDVKM. V lost 5 bases, J lost 5 bases, and 7 bases stayed unmatched. CDR3 bases: TGTGCCAGCAGTCCCGGACAGGGAGAGTATGGCTACACCTTC. Amino acids: CASSPGQGEYGYTF.

This clone has only a few counts. The rearrangement links TRBV6-1 to TRBJ1-2; D is undetermined. The CDR3 contains 13 residues. Germline CDR1 and CDR2: MNHNS and SASEGT. V lost 3 bases and J 2 bases, leaving 7 bases between the germline ends. The CDR3 sequence: CASSDRGNYGYTF. DNA for the CDR3: TGTGCCAGCAGTGATCGGGGAAACTATGGCTACACCTTC.

The chain couples TRBV9 to TRBJ2-5; TRBD1 is a possible D gene (8 bases). Germline V gives CDR1 SGDLS, CDR2 YYNGEE. The ends were cut back, 4 bases at V and 5 bases at J, with 24 bases in the middle. The CDR3 spans 17 residues. The CDR3 DNA is TGTGCCAGCAGCTTTACGACAGGGGTTGGGCGGGGGGAGACCCAGTACTTC. Translation: CASSFTTGVGRGETQYF.